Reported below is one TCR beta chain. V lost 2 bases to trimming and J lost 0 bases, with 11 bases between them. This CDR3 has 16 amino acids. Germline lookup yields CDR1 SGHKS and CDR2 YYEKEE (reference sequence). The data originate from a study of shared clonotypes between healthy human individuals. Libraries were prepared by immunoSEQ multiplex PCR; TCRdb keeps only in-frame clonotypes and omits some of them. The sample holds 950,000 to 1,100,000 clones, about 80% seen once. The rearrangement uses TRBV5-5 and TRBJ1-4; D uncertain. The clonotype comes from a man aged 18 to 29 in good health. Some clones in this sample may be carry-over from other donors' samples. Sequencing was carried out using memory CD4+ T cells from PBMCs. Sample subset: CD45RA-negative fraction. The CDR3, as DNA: TGTGCCAGCAGCTTCCCGGGAATCCCAACTAATGAAAAACTGTTTTTT. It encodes CASSFPGIPTNEKLFF.